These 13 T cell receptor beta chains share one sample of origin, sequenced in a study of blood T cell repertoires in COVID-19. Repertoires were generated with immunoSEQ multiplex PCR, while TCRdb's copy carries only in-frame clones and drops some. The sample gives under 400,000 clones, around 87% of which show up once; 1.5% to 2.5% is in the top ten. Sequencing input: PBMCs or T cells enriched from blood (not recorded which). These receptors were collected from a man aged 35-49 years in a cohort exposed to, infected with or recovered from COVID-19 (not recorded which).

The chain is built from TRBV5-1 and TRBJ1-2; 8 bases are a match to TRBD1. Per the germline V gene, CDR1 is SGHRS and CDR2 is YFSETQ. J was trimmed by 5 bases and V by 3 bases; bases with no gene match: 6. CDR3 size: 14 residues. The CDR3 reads CASSYGTGEYGYTF. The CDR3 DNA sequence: TGCGCCAGCAGCTACGGGACAGGAGAATATGGCTACACCTTC.

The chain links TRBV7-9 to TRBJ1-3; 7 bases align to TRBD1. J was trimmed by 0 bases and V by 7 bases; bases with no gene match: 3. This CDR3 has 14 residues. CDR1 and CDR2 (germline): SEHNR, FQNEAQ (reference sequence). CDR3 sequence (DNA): TGTGCCAGCACCGACAGGGTCTCTGGAAACACCATATATTTT. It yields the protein CASTDRVSGNTIYF.

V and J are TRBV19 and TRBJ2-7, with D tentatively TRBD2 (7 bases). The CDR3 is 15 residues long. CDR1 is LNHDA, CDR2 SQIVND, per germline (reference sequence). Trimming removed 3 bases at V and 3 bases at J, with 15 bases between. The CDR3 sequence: CASSIEFGGLYEQYF. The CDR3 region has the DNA TGTGCCAGTAGTATCGAGTTCGGGGGGCTCTACGAGCAGTACTTC.

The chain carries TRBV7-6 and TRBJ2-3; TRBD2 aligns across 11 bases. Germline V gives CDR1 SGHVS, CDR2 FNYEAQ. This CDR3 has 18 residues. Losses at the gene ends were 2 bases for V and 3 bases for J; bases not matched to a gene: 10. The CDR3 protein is CASSLRERLAGRTDTQYF. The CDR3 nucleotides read TGTGCCAGCAGCTTAAGGGAGAGACTAGCGGGGAGAACAGATACGCAGTATTTT.

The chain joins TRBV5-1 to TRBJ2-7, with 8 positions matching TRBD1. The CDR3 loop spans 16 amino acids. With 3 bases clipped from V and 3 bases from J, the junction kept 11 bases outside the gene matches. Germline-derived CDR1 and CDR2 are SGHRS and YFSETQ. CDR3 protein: CASSSTPGQGIYEQYF. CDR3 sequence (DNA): TGCGCCAGCAGCTCAACCCCTGGACAGGGTATCTACGAGCAGTACTTC.

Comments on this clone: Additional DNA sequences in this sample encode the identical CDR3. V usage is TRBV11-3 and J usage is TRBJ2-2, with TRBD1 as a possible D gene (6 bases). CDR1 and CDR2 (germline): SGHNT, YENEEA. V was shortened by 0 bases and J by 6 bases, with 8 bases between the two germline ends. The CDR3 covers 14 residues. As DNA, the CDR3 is TGTGCCAGCAGCTTAGACAGGGGTTCCGGGGAGCTGTTTTTT. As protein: CASSLDRGSGELFF.

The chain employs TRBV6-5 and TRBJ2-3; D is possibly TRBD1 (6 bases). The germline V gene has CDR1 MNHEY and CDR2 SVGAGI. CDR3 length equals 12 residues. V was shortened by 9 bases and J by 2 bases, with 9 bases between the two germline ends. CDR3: CASTGSTDTQYF. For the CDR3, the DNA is TGTGCCAGTACAGGGTCCACAGATACGCAGTATTTT.

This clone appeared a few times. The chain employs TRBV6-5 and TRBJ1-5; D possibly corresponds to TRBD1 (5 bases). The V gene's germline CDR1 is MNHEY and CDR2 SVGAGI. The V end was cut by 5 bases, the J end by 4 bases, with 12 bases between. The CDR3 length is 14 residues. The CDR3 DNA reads TGTGCCAGCAGTCTGGGGGGACCGAATCAGCCCCAGCATTTT. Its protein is CASSLGGPNQPQHF.

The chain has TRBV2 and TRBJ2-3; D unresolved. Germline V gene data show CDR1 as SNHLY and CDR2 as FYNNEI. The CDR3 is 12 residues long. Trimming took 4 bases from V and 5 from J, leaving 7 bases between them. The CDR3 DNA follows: TGTGCCAGCAGTGTCGTTTTAGATACGCAGTATTTT. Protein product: CASSVVLDTQYF.

DNA of the CDR3: TGTGCCAGCAGGGAGGAGCGGCCCCCCTACGAGCAGTACTTC. Translating it yields CASREERPPYEQYF. This rearrangement joins TRBV27 to TRBJ2-7, with D maybe TRBD2 (5 bases). This CDR3 spans 14 amino acids. V shed 6 bases and J shed 2 bases, with 14 bases lying between them. Germline CDR1 and CDR2: MNHEY and SMNVEV (reference sequence).

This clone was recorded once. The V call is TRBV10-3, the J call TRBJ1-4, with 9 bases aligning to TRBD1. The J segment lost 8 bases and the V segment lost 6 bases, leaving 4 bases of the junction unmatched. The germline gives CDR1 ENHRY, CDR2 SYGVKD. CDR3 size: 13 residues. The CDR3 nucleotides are TGTGCCATCAGCACAGGGGGCGCGGAAAAACTGTTTTTT. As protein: CAISTGGAEKLFF.

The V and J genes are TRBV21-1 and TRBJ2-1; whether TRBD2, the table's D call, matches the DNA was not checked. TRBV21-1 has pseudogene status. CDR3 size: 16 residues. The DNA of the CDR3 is TGTGCCAGTAGCAAACGCCTAGCGGGAGTTCACAATGAGCAGTTCTTC. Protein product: CASSKRLAGVHNEQFF.

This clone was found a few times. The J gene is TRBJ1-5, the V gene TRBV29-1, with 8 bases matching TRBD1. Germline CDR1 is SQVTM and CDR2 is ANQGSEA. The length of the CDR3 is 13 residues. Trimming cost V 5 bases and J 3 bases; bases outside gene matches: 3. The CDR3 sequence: CSVTDRDNQPQHF. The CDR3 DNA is TGCAGCGTTACGGACAGGGACAATCAGCCCCAGCATTTT.